This is a list of T cell receptor beta chains from one sample in a study of OX40 agonist ivuxolimab in advanced cancers. TCRdb keeps only in-frame clones here, not all; method: immunoSEQ multiplex PCR. The sample includes 50,000 to 75,000 clones, around 87% seen only once; the top ten take roughly an eighth. The starting material was CD4+ or CD8+ T cells sorted from blood, obtained in a trial of the OX40 agonist ivuxolimab. The receptors originated from an adult with an advanced solid tumor such as melanoma, head and neck, liver or kidney cancer. Each CDR3 is given with its conserved first and last residue. The order of the fields is J gene, clone size, D gene, V gene, CDR3 DNA, CDR3 protein. A D gene is named only where the DNA matches it firmly. A clone size is listed for some rows: how often the clone was seen (once, few, many), or a class if it is expanded.

TRBJ2-7 | . | . | TRBV27 | TGTGCCAGCAGGGTTTCTGGTGAGCAGTACTTC | CASRVSGEQYF
TRBJ2-7 | . | . | TRBV6-1 | TGTGCCAGCAGTGAAAGTACAGGGAGCGAGCAGTACTTC | CASSESTGSEQYF
TRBJ2-3 | . | TRBD2 | TRBV10-2 | TGCGAAAGCGGGGACCCTAGCACAGATACGCAGTATTTT | CESGDPSTDTQYF
TRBJ1-1 | . | . | TRBV27 | TGTGCCACCAAAACGACAGTTGAAGCTTTCTTT | CATKTTVEAFF
TRBJ2-3 | . | . | TRBV10-1 | TGCGCCAGCAGTGTAGGACGGGAAGATACGCAGTATTTT | CASSVGREDTQYF
TRBJ2-7 | . | TRBD2 | TRBV6-6 | TGTGCCAGCAGTGGGACTAGACCCTACGAGCAGTACTTC | CASSGTRPYEQYF
TRBJ2-3 | . | . | TRBV9 | TGTGCCAGCAGCCCCCGATGGCTCCACACAGATACGCAGTATTTT | CASSPRWLHTDTQYF
TRBJ1-1 | once | . | TRBV27 | TGTGCCAGCAGTTTGGGGATGAACACTGAAGCTTTCTTT | CASSLGMNTEAFF
TRBJ2-7 | . | TRBD1 | TRBV18 | TGTGCCAGCTCACCCTGGGACAGGGGGATCTCCTACGAGCAGTACTTC | CASSPWDRGISYEQYF
TRBJ1-1 | . | . | TRBV14 | TGTGCCAGCAGCCAAGTAAGGGGGTTGGACACTGAAGCTTTCTTT | CASSQVRGLDTEAFF
TRBJ2-1 | . | TRBD1 | TRBV10-1 | TGCGCCAGCGAGTCTGGACAGGGGCACTACAATGAGCAGTTCTTC | CASESGQGHYNEQFF
TRBJ1-3 | . | . | TRBV7-9 | TGTGCCAGCAGCTTAGCTGTTAGCGCGCTCTCTGGAAACACCATATATTTT | CASSLAVSALSGNTIYF
TRBJ2-3 | . | TRBD2 | TRBV7-9 | TGTGCCAGCAGCCCAGCGGGGACTAGTTGGACAGATACGCAGTATTTT | CASSPAGTSWTDTQYF
TRBJ2-1 | . | . | TRBV5-1 | TGCGCCAGCAGCTTTTTGGGGAGTTATGAGCAGTTCTTC | CASSFLGSYEQFF
TRBJ2-7 | . | . | TRBV9 | TGTGCCAGCAGCGTAGGGGGCGAGCAGTACTTC | CASSVGGEQYF
TRBJ2-7 | . | . | TRBV27 | TGTGCCAGCAGTTTTTCAGGGATCTACGAGCAGTACTTC | CASSFSGIYEQYF
TRBJ2-1 | . | . | TRBV29-1 | TGCAGCGTTGGACAGACAGAATACAATGAGCAGTTCTTC | CSVGQTEYNEQFF
TRBJ2-7 | . | . | TRBV10-3 | TGTGCCATCAGTGAGTCGGCAGGCTACGAGCAGTACTTC | CAISESAGYEQYF
TRBJ2-1 | once | . | TRBV7-3 | TGTGCCAGCAGCCCGAGCTCCTACAATGAGCAGTTCTTC | CASSPSSYNEQFF
TRBJ2-2 | . | . | TRBV11-2 | TGTGCCAGCAGCGCCATCGCGACAGCGAACACCGGGGAGCTGTTTTTT | CASSAIATANTGELFF
TRBJ1-2 | . | . | TRBV9 | TGTGCCAGCAGCCGGGGTGGGGGCTACACCTTC | CASSRGGGYTF
TRBJ2-3 | . | TRBD2 | TRBV7-9 | TGTGCCAGCAGCTTAAACAGCGGGAGGGCCCCAGATACGCAGTATTTT | CASSLNSGRAPDTQYF
TRBJ1-2 | . | TRBD1 | TRBV15 | TGTGCCACCCGGCCCGGGACAGGTCATGGCTACACCTTC | CATRPGTGHGYTF
TRBJ2-7 | . | . | TRBV5-6 | TGTGCCAGCAGCTTTGGGGACACCCACTACGAGCAGTACTTC | CASSFGDTHYEQYF
TRBJ2-2 | once | . | TRBV27 | TGTGCCAGCAGTTTATACGGGGGCCTTCAGGCCGGGGAGCTGTTTTTT | CASSLYGGLQAGELFF
TRBJ2-1 | . | TRBD1 | TRBV27 | TGTGCCAGCAGTTTAGCCAGGGGGAATGAGCAGTTCTTC | CASSLARGNEQFF
TRBJ2-1 | . | TRBD1 | TRBV6-1 | TGTGCCAGCAGTGAAGCGCTCAGGGGGCGCGCCCCCTACAATGAGCAGTTCTTC | CASSEALRGRAPYNEQFF
TRBJ2-7 | . | . | TRBV5-5 | TGTGCCAGCAGCTTCACTCCAGGGTTCGAGCAGTACTTC | CASSFTPGFEQYF
TRBJ1-5 | . | . | TRBV19 | TGTGCCAGTAGTATGGGTGCCTTGCCCCAGCATTTT | CASSMGALPQHF
TRBJ2-2 | . | . | TRBV7-6 | TGTGCCAGCAGCCCCACGAACACCGGGGAGCTGTTTTTT | CASSPTNTGELFF